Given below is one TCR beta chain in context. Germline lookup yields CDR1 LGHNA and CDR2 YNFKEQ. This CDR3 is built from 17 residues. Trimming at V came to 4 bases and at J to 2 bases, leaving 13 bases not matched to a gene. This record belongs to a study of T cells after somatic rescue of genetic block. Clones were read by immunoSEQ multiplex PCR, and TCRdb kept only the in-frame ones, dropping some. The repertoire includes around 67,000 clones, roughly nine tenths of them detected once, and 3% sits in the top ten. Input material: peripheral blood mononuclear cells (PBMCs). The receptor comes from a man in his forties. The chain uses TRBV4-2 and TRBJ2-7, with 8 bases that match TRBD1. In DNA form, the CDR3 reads TGTGCCAGCAGCCGAGATAGATCGGACAGGGTTCCCTACGAGCAGTACTTC. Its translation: CASSRDRSDRVPYEQYF.